Listed below are T cell receptor beta chains from one sample, sequenced in a study of blood T cells in healthy people across ages. TCRdb re-analysed the 5' RACE reads in MiXCR, keeping a single row per CDR3 protein. This sample yields fewer than 750,000 distinct CDR3 sequences, of which roughly half are seen a single time; approximately 13% belongs to the top ten. The specimen was blood. The receptors derive from a woman older than 75 in good health. CDR3s include the opening cysteine and the closing phenylalanine or tryptophan. A D gene is named only where the DNA matches it firmly. The size of a clone is reported for some rows only, either as once, few or many, or as a class for expanded clones.

. TRBJ2-7 . TRBV27 TGTGCCAGCAGTGCCCAGGGGCGGGGGTACGAGCAGTACTTC CASSAQGRGYEQYF
. TRBJ1-2 TRBD1 TRBV14 TGTGCCAGCAGCCAAGTGCCAGGGGGGAATGGCTACACCTTC CASSQVPGGNGYTF
. TRBJ2-7 . TRBV30 TGTGCCTGGAGTGCGCGCTACGAGCAGTACTTC CAWSARYEQYF
. TRBJ2-4 . TRBV5-1 TGCGCCAGCAGCTTGGAGGGCAGGATAGCCAAAAACATTCAGTACTTC CASSLEGRIAKNIQYF
. TRBJ2-7 . TRBV20-1 TGCAGTGCTGGGGGGGCTTCCTACGAGCAGTACTTC CSAGGASYEQYF
few TRBJ1-5 . TRBV18 TGTGCCAGCTCACTATGGGAAAATCAGCCCCAGCATTTT CASSLWENQPQHF
many TRBJ2-3 . TRBV2 TGTGCCAGCAGTGGACGAGTGGGCACAGATACGCAGTATTTT CASSGRVGTDTQYF
. TRBJ2-2 . TRBV11-3 TGTGCCAGCAGCGAACAGGGCTGGGACACCGGGGAGCTGTTTTTT CASSEQGWDTGELFF
. TRBJ2-5 TRBD1 TRBV10-3 TGTGCCATCAGTGAGGACAGGGAGATGGATGAGCAGTACTTC CAISEDREMDEQYF
. TRBJ1-1 . TRBV7-2 TGTGCCAGCAGCTGGGCACGGAACACTGAAGCTTTCTTT CASSWARNTEAFF
. TRBJ1-4 TRBD1 TRBV28 TGTGCCAGCAGTTCACCAACAGGGGGTGAAAAACTGTTTTTT CASSSPTGGEKLFF
. TRBJ2-1 . TRBV20-1 TGCAGTCAACCGGGGACTTACAATGAGCAGTTCTTC CSQPGTYNEQFF
many TRBJ2-7 . TRBV10-3 TGTGCCATCAGTGAGCTCCCCGGGATCGGGTCCTACGAGCAGTACTTC CAISELPGIGSYEQYF
. TRBJ1-2 TRBD1 TRBV7-3 TGTGCCAGCGCGACAGACAGGGGCTATGGCTACACCTTC CASATDRGYGYTF
. TRBJ2-2 . TRBV3-1 TGTGCCAGCAGCCCAGAAGGACAGCGCCGCACCGGGGAGCTGTTTTTT CASSPEGQRRTGELFF
. TRBJ2-3 TRBD1 TRBV15 TGTGCCACCAGCAGAGATTCCAGGGGGCGAACAGATACGCAGTATTTT CATSRDSRGRTDTQYF
. TRBJ1-2 . TRBV9 TGTGCCAGCAGCGGTAGTAGTGGCTACACCTTC CASSGSSGYTF
. TRBJ2-3 . TRBV29-1 TGCAGCGTTGCAATAGGGATTACAGATACGCAGTATTTT CSVAIGITDTQYF
. TRBJ2-5 . TRBV29-1 TGCAGCTGCGACGGGGAAAGTGGCGAGACCCAGTACTTC CSCDGESGETQYF
. TRBJ2-7 . TRBV6-2/TRBV6-3 TGTGCCAGCAATCGTGGGGGGTTTGGCGAGCAGTACTTC CASNRGGFGEQYF
. TRBJ2-5 . TRBV27 TGTGCCAGCACCAGCTTACAGGACCCCCGTGAGACCCAGTACTTC CASTSLQDPRETQYF
. TRBJ2-3 TRBD1 TRBV7-2 TGTGCCAGCAGCTTATTACAGGGGTCCGCAGATACGCAGTATTTT CASSLLQGSADTQYF